The rows below give T cell receptor beta chains drawn from one sample of a study of cytomegalovirus exposure and HLA in healthy donors. Libraries were prepared by immunoSEQ multiplex PCR; TCRdb keeps only in-frame clonotypes and omits some of them. Counted here are fewer than 200,000 clones, more than 80% occurring once; the ten biggest clones make up 4.9%. The sequenced material came from PBMCs. The source of these receptors is a woman between 18 and 30 years old in good health and CMV-seropositive. CDR3s include the opening cysteine and the closing phenylalanine or tryptophan. Each record gives: D gene, J gene, clone size, V gene, CDR3 DNA, CDR3 protein. A D gene is named only where the DNA matches it firmly. Size is stated for part of the rows, as once, few or many counts, or as a class when the clone is expanded.

d_gene: .
j_gene: TRBJ2-5
abundance: few
v_gene: TRBV20-1
CDR3nt: TGCAGTGCGCCTAGCTCAGAGACCCAGTACTTC
CDR3aa: CSAPSSETQYF

d_gene: TRBD1
j_gene: TRBJ2-7
abundance: .
v_gene: TRBV5-1
CDR3nt: TGCGCCAGCAGCTCGGACAGGGAGATTGAGCAGTACTTC
CDR3aa: CASSSDREIEQYF

d_gene: TRBD1
j_gene: TRBJ1-2
abundance: .
v_gene: TRBV6-5
CDR3nt: TGTGCCAGCAGTCCCGGGACAGGGCTTTATGGCTACACCTTC
CDR3aa: CASSPGTGLYGYTF

d_gene: .
j_gene: TRBJ1-1
abundance: .
v_gene: TRBV20-1
CDR3nt: TGCAGCGGGGAGAGCTTCACTGAAGCTTTCTTT
CDR3aa: CSGESFTEAFF

d_gene: .
j_gene: TRBJ1-2
abundance: .
v_gene: TRBV7-2
CDR3nt: TGTGCCAGCAGCCTGGGGGGGGGTCGGCGGGCCTTC
CDR3aa: CASSLGGGRRAF

d_gene: TRBD1
j_gene: TRBJ1-4
abundance: .
v_gene: TRBV5-1
CDR3nt: TGCGCCAGCAGCTTGGGTCCCACAGGGGTTTATGAAAAACTGTTTTTT
CDR3aa: CASSLGPTGVYEKLFF

d_gene: .
j_gene: TRBJ2-5
abundance: .
v_gene: TRBV29-1
CDR3nt: TGCAGCGAGCAGGCGTCCGAGACCCAGTACTTC
CDR3aa: CSEQASETQYF

d_gene: TRBD1
j_gene: TRBJ2-7
abundance: .
v_gene: TRBV19
CDR3nt: TGTGCCAGTAGTATAGGGACAGGGGCCTACGAGCAGTACTTC
CDR3aa: CASSIGTGAYEQYF

d_gene: TRBD2
j_gene: TRBJ2-7
abundance: .
v_gene: TRBV5-1
CDR3nt: TGCGCCAGCAGCACCTGGACTAGCGGGGGTATGGAGCAGTACTTC
CDR3aa: CASSTWTSGGMEQYF

d_gene: TRBD1
j_gene: TRBJ1-4
abundance: .
v_gene: TRBV7-9
CDR3nt: TGTGCCAGCAGCTTGGACAGGGGTGGAAAACTGTTTTTT
CDR3aa: CASSLDRGGKLFF

d_gene: .
j_gene: TRBJ2-3
abundance: .
v_gene: TRBV6-1
CDR3nt: TGTGCCAGCAGTGGAGGGCGGGACCCTAGCACAGATACGCAGTATTTT
CDR3aa: CASSGGRDPSTDTQYF

d_gene: .
j_gene: TRBJ2-3
abundance: once
v_gene: TRBV5-4
CDR3nt: TGTGCCAGCAGCTTCAGGGGCCGACCAGATACGCAGTATTTT
CDR3aa: CASSFRGRPDTQYF

d_gene: .
j_gene: TRBJ1-3
abundance: .
v_gene: TRBV4-3
CDR3nt: TGCGCCAGCAGCCACTTGACAGGTCCCGAGATCTCTGGAAACACCATATATTTT
CDR3aa: CASSHLTGPEISGNTIYF

d_gene: TRBD1
j_gene: TRBJ1-1
abundance: .
v_gene: TRBV6-5
CDR3nt: TGTGCCAGCAGTTCCTTCGGACAGGGGGGAACTGAAGCTTTCTTT
CDR3aa: CASSSFGQGGTEAFF

d_gene: TRBD2
j_gene: TRBJ2-7
abundance: .
v_gene: TRBV6-1
CDR3nt: TGTGCCAGCAGTGCTCGCGGGGGGCGCTACGAGCAGTACTTC
CDR3aa: CASSARGGRYEQYF

d_gene: TRBD2
j_gene: TRBJ2-1
abundance: .
v_gene: TRBV13
CDR3nt: TGTGCCAGCAGCCTATCCTTATTGGGGCTAGCGGGGAAGGTCAGCTCCTACAATGAGCAGTTCTTC
CDR3aa: CASSLSLLGLAGKVSSYNEQFF

d_gene: .
j_gene: TRBJ2-3
abundance: .
v_gene: TRBV5-6
CDR3nt: TGTGCCAGCAGCTTGGGGGCTTTGATGGATACGCAGTATTTT
CDR3aa: CASSLGALMDTQYF

d_gene: TRBD1
j_gene: TRBJ2-2
abundance: once
v_gene: TRBV2
CDR3nt: TGTGCCAGTGATAAATCCGGGACAGGGTACACCGGGGAGCTGTTTTTT
CDR3aa: CASDKSGTGYTGELFF

d_gene: TRBD1
j_gene: TRBJ2-3
abundance: .
v_gene: TRBV15
CDR3nt: TGTGCCACCAGCAGGCAAACGACAGGGGTGGGGGCAGATACGCAGTATTTT
CDR3aa: CATSRQTTGVGADTQYF

d_gene: TRBD1
j_gene: TRBJ2-7
abundance: .
v_gene: TRBV5-8
CDR3nt: TGTGCCAGCAGCTTGGTAGGGACAGGGGGAGACGAGCAGTACTTC
CDR3aa: CASSLVGTGGDEQYF

d_gene: TRBD2
j_gene: TRBJ2-5
abundance: .
v_gene: TRBV7-2
CDR3nt: TGTGCCAGCAGCTTATCCCCTGGCGGGGGGTTCCAAGAGACCCAGTACTTC
CDR3aa: CASSLSPGGGFQETQYF

d_gene: .
j_gene: TRBJ1-2
abundance: .
v_gene: TRBV18
CDR3nt: TGTGCCAGCTCACCAGACAGAACCTATGGCTACACCTTC
CDR3aa: CASSPDRTYGYTF

d_gene: .
j_gene: TRBJ1-2
abundance: .
v_gene: TRBV27
CDR3nt: TGTGCCAGCAGCATTGACGGGAACTATGGCTACACCTTC
CDR3aa: CASSIDGNYGYTF

d_gene: .
j_gene: TRBJ1-1
abundance: .
v_gene: TRBV6-6
CDR3nt: TGTGCCAGCAGTTACTCCCAACGGGGGACTGAAGCTTTCTTT
CDR3aa: CASSYSQRGTEAFF

d_gene: TRBD1
j_gene: TRBJ2-2
abundance: few
v_gene: TRBV7-2
CDR3nt: TGTGCCAGCAGCTCCAGCAGGGGGCACACCGGGGAGCTGTTTTTT
CDR3aa: CASSSSRGHTGELFF

d_gene: .
j_gene: TRBJ1-2
abundance: .
v_gene: TRBV29-1
CDR3nt: TGCAGCGTTGAAGATTGGGGCAGTAACTATGGCTACACCTTC
CDR3aa: CSVEDWGSNYGYTF

d_gene: TRBD2
j_gene: TRBJ2-7
abundance: .
v_gene: TRBV5-1
CDR3nt: TGCGCCAGCAGCAGACCTAGCGGGGGTGTCCCAGGGGGCGAGCAGTACTTC
CDR3aa: CASSRPSGGVPGGEQYF

d_gene: TRBD1
j_gene: TRBJ1-2
abundance: .
v_gene: TRBV4-1
CDR3nt: TGCGCCAGCAGCCAAGTGCCCCCCCCGGGACAGGGGGCAATCTATGGCTACACCTTC
CDR3aa: CASSQVPPPGQGAIYGYTF

d_gene: .
j_gene: TRBJ2-3
abundance: .
v_gene: TRBV7-9
CDR3nt: TGTGCCAGCGGACTCACAGATACGCAGTATTTT
CDR3aa: CASGLTDTQYF

d_gene: TRBD1
j_gene: TRBJ2-7
abundance: .
v_gene: TRBV30
CDR3nt: TGTGCCTGGACTGGGGCAGGGGGCCTCTACGAGCAGTACTTC
CDR3aa: CAWTGAGGLYEQYF

d_gene: TRBD1
j_gene: TRBJ1-2
abundance: .
v_gene: TRBV7-9
CDR3nt: TGTGCCAGCAGCTACTGGGACAGGGCCTCCTATGGCTACACCTTC
CDR3aa: CASSYWDRASYGYTF

d_gene: TRBD2
j_gene: TRBJ2-1
abundance: .
v_gene: TRBV6-1
CDR3nt: TGTGCCAGCAGTGACTCTGAAGCGGGGGGGCGAGAGCAGTTCTTC
CDR3aa: CASSDSEAGGREQFF

d_gene: TRBD2
j_gene: TRBJ2-7
abundance: .
v_gene: TRBV2
CDR3nt: TGTGCCAGCAGCGAACTAGCGGGGGCCAACTCCTACGAGCAGTACTTC
CDR3aa: CASSELAGANSYEQYF

d_gene: TRBD1
j_gene: TRBJ1-1
abundance: .
v_gene: TRBV29-1
CDR3nt: TGCAGCGGTGCAGACAGGGCGATGAACACTGAAGCTTTCTTT
CDR3aa: CSGADRAMNTEAFF

d_gene: TRBD2
j_gene: TRBJ2-1
abundance: .
v_gene: TRBV9
CDR3nt: TGTGCCAGCAGCGTAGGTGAGCGGGGACCGTACAATGAGCAGTTCTTC
CDR3aa: CASSVGERGPYNEQFF

d_gene: TRBD1
j_gene: TRBJ2-1
abundance: few
v_gene: TRBV15
CDR3nt: TGTGCCACCAGCAGAGACCGACAGGGCTACAATGAGCAGTTCTTC
CDR3aa: CATSRDRQGYNEQFF

d_gene: TRBD1
j_gene: TRBJ2-4
abundance: .
v_gene: TRBV5-4
CDR3nt: TGTGCCAGCAGCCGACAGGGTCCAACAAACAGTCAGTACTTC
CDR3aa: CASSRQGPTNSQYF

d_gene: .
j_gene: TRBJ2-7
abundance: once
v_gene: TRBV30
CDR3nt: TGTGCCTGGAGGGCCGGGACATCCTACGAGCAGTACTTC
CDR3aa: CAWRAGTSYEQYF

d_gene: TRBD2
j_gene: TRBJ2-7
abundance: .
v_gene: TRBV11-2
CDR3nt: TGTGCCAGCAGCTTTGGGGGGGTGCGCGAGCAGTACTTC
CDR3aa: CASSFGGVREQYF

d_gene: TRBD1
j_gene: TRBJ2-7
abundance: .
v_gene: TRBV27
CDR3nt: TGTGCCAGCAGCCGGGACAGGGGGTCCTACGAGCAGTACTTC
CDR3aa: CASSRDRGSYEQYF

d_gene: .
j_gene: TRBJ2-7
abundance: .
v_gene: TRBV7-9
CDR3nt: TGTTCCAGCAGCCCCGGGAACTACGAGCAGTACTTC
CDR3aa: CSSSPGNYEQYF

d_gene: .
j_gene: TRBJ1-2
abundance: .
v_gene: TRBV2
CDR3nt: TGTGCCAGCAGTGAAGACGGGGGGGGCTACACCTTC
CDR3aa: CASSEDGGGYTF

d_gene: .
j_gene: TRBJ1-1
abundance: .
v_gene: TRBV6-1
CDR3nt: TGTGCCAGCAGTCAGGGTTTGGACACTGAAGCTTTCTTT
CDR3aa: CASSQGLDTEAFF

d_gene: .
j_gene: TRBJ2-5
abundance: .
v_gene: TRBV30
CDR3nt: TGTGCCTGGAGTGTAGGGGCCACAGAGACCCAGTACTTC
CDR3aa: CAWSVGATETQYF

d_gene: .
j_gene: TRBJ2-3
abundance: .
v_gene: TRBV19
CDR3nt: TGTGCCAGTAGTATAGAACGCAAAGAGCGAGATACGCAGTATTTT
CDR3aa: CASSIERKERDTQYF

d_gene: TRBD1
j_gene: TRBJ1-4
abundance: once
v_gene: TRBV2
CDR3nt: TGTGCCAGCAGTATAAGGGGACAGAATGAAAAACTGTTTTTT
CDR3aa: CASSIRGQNEKLFF

d_gene: TRBD1
j_gene: TRBJ2-7
abundance: .
v_gene: TRBV7-2
CDR3nt: TGTGCCAGCAGCTCCTGGACAGGGACCTACGAGCAGTACTTC
CDR3aa: CASSSWTGTYEQYF

d_gene: .
j_gene: TRBJ1-6
abundance: .
v_gene: TRBV11-2
CDR3nt: TGTGCCAGCAGCCAGAACCTGGATAATTCACCCCTCCACTTT
CDR3aa: CASSQNLDNSPLHF

d_gene: .
j_gene: TRBJ2-1
abundance: few
v_gene: TRBV7-8
CDR3nt: TGTGCCAGCAGCCCGGACAGCTACAATGAGCAGTTCTTC
CDR3aa: CASSPDSYNEQFF

d_gene: TRBD1
j_gene: TRBJ1-2
abundance: .
v_gene: TRBV28
CDR3nt: TGTGCCAGCAGTCCCCTTCTCACAGGGGGCTATGGCTACACCTTC
CDR3aa: CASSPLLTGGYGYTF